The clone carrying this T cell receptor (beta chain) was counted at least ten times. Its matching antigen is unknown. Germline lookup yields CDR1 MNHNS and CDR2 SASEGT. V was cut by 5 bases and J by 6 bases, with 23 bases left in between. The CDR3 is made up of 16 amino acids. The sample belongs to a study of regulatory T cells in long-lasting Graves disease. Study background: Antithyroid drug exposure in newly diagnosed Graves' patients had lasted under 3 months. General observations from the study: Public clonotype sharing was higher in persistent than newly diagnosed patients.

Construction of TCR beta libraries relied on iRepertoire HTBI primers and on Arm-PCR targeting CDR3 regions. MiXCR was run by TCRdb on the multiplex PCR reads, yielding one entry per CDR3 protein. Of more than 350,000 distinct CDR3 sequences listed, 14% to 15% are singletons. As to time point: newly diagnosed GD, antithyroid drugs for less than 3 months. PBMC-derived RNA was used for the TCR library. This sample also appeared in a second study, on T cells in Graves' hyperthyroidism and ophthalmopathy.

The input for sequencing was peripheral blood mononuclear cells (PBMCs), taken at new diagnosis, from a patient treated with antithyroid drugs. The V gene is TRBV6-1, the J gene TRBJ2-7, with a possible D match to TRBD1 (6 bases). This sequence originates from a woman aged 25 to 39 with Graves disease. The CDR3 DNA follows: TGTGCCAGCAGTCCTAACCCGACCGGGACACTCCTCGAGCAGTACTTC. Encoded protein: CASSPNPTGTLLEQYF.